This TCR beta chain is from a study of blood T cell repertoires in COVID-19. Study overall: There were acute and convalescent COVID-19 samples, and they came from the United States, Italy and Spain. The cDNA or gDNA used as material had been derived from T cells, B-cell-depleted T cells, or PBMCs.

V was clipped by 5 bases and J by 1 base; unmatched bases: 13. Looked up from germline, CDR1 is SGHVS and CDR2 is FQNEAQ. The CDR3 loop spans 18 amino acids. In the original workflow: From reference gene primer amplification, estimates of nucleated cell counts were derived. Data came from immunoSEQ multiplex PCR; TCRdb stores just in-frame clones and leaves some out. Clonal size and the V and J genes are those of that table, whereas D and trimming came from the DNA. The repertoire holds about 240,000 clones, with approximately 90% as singletons. The TCR comes from a woman between 35 and 50 years old who had recovered from COVID-19. The chain couples TRBV7-8 to TRBJ2-2, with 7 bases identical to TRBD1. The sequenced material came from peripheral blood. The CDR3 sequence is CASSRPTGIIRNTGELFF. CDR3 in DNA: TGTGCCAGCAGCAGACCGACAGGGATTATTAGGAACACCGGGGAGCTGTTTTTT.